This TCR beta chain stems from a study of Ad26.COV2.S vaccination and SARS-CoV-2 variants. About the research overall: Intramuscular Ad26.COV2.S at 5x10^10 or 1x10^11 viral particles.

Here immunoSEQ multiplex PCR was the method, and the copy in TCRdb shows in-frame clones only, minus some. The data show 350,000 to 450,000 clones, roughly four fifths seen once. The treatment denotes: roughly 19 received Ad26.COV2.S at low or high dose, single or two shots; five or six received placebo; per-sample allocation not given. Sample collection was performed on day 63 after the first vaccine or placebo injection. The shot given was an Ad26 vector that makes Wuhan-strain SARS-CoV-2 spike. The CDR3 has 19 residues. Germline-derived CDR1 and CDR2 are KGHSH and LQKENI. Trimming cost V 4 bases and J 2 bases, with 26 bases left between them. General study findings and limits: Total T cell responses, in the TCR breadth and depth analyses, may have been underestimated.

As concerns this clone: Its antigen is currently unknown.

This chain joins TRBV18 and TRBJ2-5; possibly TRBD2 for D (9 bases). This clonotype was obtained from a person aged 18 to 65 who received the Ad26.COV2.S COVID-19 vaccine or a placebo. Sequencing was performed on peripheral blood, taken in a trial of Ad26.COV2.S vaccine versus placebo. The CDR3 sequence: CASSRRQGTGLAWQETQYF. For the CDR3, the DNA is TGTGCCAGCTCACGGCGACAGGGGACCGGACTAGCGTGGCAAGAGACCCAGTACTTC.